This T cell receptor beta chain emerged from a study of CD8 T cells in Susac syndrome. The CDR3 spans 12 residues. V lost 6 bases, J lost 0 bases, and 3 bases lay in between. Germline CDR1 and CDR2: SNHLY and FYNNEI. When the RNA was reverse transcribed, random hexamers were used with an input of roughly 0.45 to 1 ug. From the immunoSEQ multiplex PCR reads, TCRdb called clonotypes with MiXCR, one entry per CDR3 protein. Seen here are under 200,000 distinct CDR3 sequences, approximately 90% observed once, and the top ten hold approximately 0.075%. This chain uses TRBV2 with TRBJ1-5; no definite D call. The sample consisted of CD4+ T cells from PBMCs. This TCR came from a human donor in good health. CDR3 DNA: TGTGCCAGCAGAATTAGCAATCAGCCCCAGCATTTT. Residues: CASRISNQPQHF.